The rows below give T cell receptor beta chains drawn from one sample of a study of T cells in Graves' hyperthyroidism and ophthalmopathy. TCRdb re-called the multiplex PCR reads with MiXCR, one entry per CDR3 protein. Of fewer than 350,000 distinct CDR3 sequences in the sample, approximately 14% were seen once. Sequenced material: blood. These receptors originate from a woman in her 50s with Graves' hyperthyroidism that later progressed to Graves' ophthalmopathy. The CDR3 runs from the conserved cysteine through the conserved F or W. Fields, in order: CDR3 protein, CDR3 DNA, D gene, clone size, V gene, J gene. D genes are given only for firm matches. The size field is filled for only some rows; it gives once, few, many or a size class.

CASSLAPQGNSPLHF	TGTGCCAGCAGCTTAGCCCCTCAGGGTAATTCACCCCTCCACTTT	-	many	TRBV7-9	TRBJ1-6
CATAGERQSGFPYQETQYF	TGCGCCACCGCAGGCGAACGTCAGTCCGGATTCCCGTACCAAGAGACCCAGTACTTC	-	-	TRBV10-2	TRBJ2-5
CASSQGAAMRPQHF	TGTGCCAGCAGCCAGGGGGCCGCGATGAGGCCCCAGCATTTT	TRBD1	many	TRBV28	TRBJ1-5
CASGPHRGQGNQPQHF	TGTGCCAGCGGACCCCACAGGGGGCAGGGCAATCAGCCCCAGCATTTT	TRBD1	many	TRBV9	TRBJ1-5
CSARGDRGDTEAFF	TGCAGTGCTCGGGGGGACAGGGGGGACACTGAAGCTTTCTTT	TRBD1	-	TRBV20-1	TRBJ1-1
CASSLSSGYRDVYEQYF	TGTGCCAGCAGTTTAAGTTCGGGGTACAGGGACGTCTACGAGCAGTACTTC	-	many	TRBV27	TRBJ2-7
CASRGGISGNTIYF	TGTGCCAGCAGAGGAGGGATCTCTGGAAACACCATATATTTT	-	-	TRBV2	TRBJ1-3
CSAHPPTGPGSEQYF	TGCAGTGCCCATCCCCCCACCGGGCCAGGCAGCGAGCAGTACTTC	-	many	TRBV20-1	TRBJ2-7
CSGGKDYNTEAFF	TGCAGCGGTGGGAAGGACTACAACACTGAAGCTTTCTTT	-	many	TRBV29-1	TRBJ1-1
CASSPTGPGNTEAFF	TGCGCCAGCAGCCCCACAGGGCCCGGGAACACTGAAGCTTTCTTT	-	many	TRBV5-1	TRBJ1-1
CASSQAGVSNQPQHF	TGTGCCAGCAGCCAAGCAGGGGTCTCCAATCAGCCCCAGCATTTT	-	many	TRBV3-1	TRBJ1-5
CATSDRAGAYTEAFF	TGTGCCACCAGTGACCGTGCCGGGGCCTACACTGAAGCTTTCTTT	-	many	TRBV24-1	TRBJ1-1
CASRPSAAYEQYF	TGTGCCAGCAGGCCGTCCGCCGCCTACGAGCAGTACTTC	-	many	TRBV7-9	TRBJ2-7
CASSLEVGTEAFF	TGTGCCAGCAGCTTGGAGGTTGGGACTGAAGCTTTCTTT	-	many	TRBV5-6	TRBJ1-1
CASSRGYRETQYF	TGCGCCAGCAGCAGGGGTTACCGGGAGACCCAGTACTTC	-	few	TRBV10-2	TRBJ2-5
CASSADFAEQYF	TGTGCCAGCAGCGCAGACTTCGCCGAGCAGTACTTC	-	many	TRBV3-1	TRBJ2-7
CASSPLPGQKETQYF	TGTGCCAGCAGTCCACTACCGGGACAGAAAGAGACCCAGTACTTC	TRBD1	few	TRBV25-1	TRBJ2-5
CASTDGLFYNEQFF	TGTGCCAGTACCGACGGCCTATTCTACAATGAGCAGTTCTTC	-	-	TRBV19	TRBJ2-1
CASSRGSGELFF	TGTGCCAGCAGCCGTGGGTCCGGGGAGCTGTTTTTT	-	many	TRBV11-2	TRBJ2-2
CASFGQDNYGYTF	TGTGCCAGCTTCGGACAGGATAACTATGGCTACACCTTC	TRBD1	-	TRBV28	TRBJ1-2
CASSQAGQGSYNEQFF	TGTGCCAGCAGCCAAGCTGGACAGGGGTCCTACAATGAGCAGTTCTTC	TRBD1	-	TRBV4-2	TRBJ2-1
CSAYDIRGRGNNEQFF	TGCAGTGCCTACGATATCCGGGGTCGGGGGAACAATGAGCAGTTCTTC	-	many	TRBV20-1	TRBJ2-1
CASSLNRAETQYF	TGTGCCAGCAGCCTAAACAGGGCTGAGACCCAGTACTTC	-	many	TRBV7-3	TRBJ2-5
CASSLARQEGLDEQYF	TGCGCCAGCAGCTTAGCTCGTCAGGAGGGTCTCGACGAGCAGTACTTC	-	-	TRBV5-1	TRBJ2-7
CATSTGSSYNEQFF	TGTGCCACCAGTACGGGGTCCTCCTACAATGAGCAGTTCTTC	-	many	TRBV24-1	TRBJ2-1
CASSGPGTGDNEQYF	TGTGCCAGCAGCGGACCCGGGACAGGGGATAACGAGCAGTACTTC	TRBD1	few	TRBV7-6	TRBJ2-7
CASSVEGVWNQPQHF	TGTGCCAGCAGCGTAGAGGGGGTTTGGAATCAGCCCCAGCATTTT	-	-	TRBV9	TRBJ1-5
CASSLVQNYGYTF	TGCGCCAGCAGCTTGGTCCAGAACTATGGCTACACCTTC	-	many	TRBV5-1	TRBJ1-2
CASSPGTSGVIEQYF	TGTGCCAGCAGCCCCGGGACTAGCGGGGTAATCGAGCAGTACTTC	TRBD2	once	TRBV11-1	TRBJ2-7
CASSTGLNYEQYF	TGCGCCAGCAGCACCGGACTCAACTACGAGCAGTACTTC	-	many	TRBV5-1	TRBJ2-7
CASRDSGYQPQHF	TGTGCCAGCAGGGACAGCGGCTATCAGCCCCAGCATTTT	-	many	TRBV12-3/TRBV12-4	TRBJ1-5
CASSPSYRGRTEAFF	TGTGCCAGCAGTCCATCGTACAGGGGGAGAACTGAAGCTTTCTTT	TRBD1	many	TRBV28	TRBJ1-1
CASSYLLAPDTQYF	TGTGCCAGCAGTTACTTACTAGCTCCAGATACGCAGTATTTT	-	many	TRBV6-5	TRBJ2-3
CASSKGPYEQYF	TGCGCCAGCAGTAAAGGGCCCTACGAGCAGTACTTC	-	many	TRBV4-1	TRBJ2-7
CASSELPGLSYEQYF	TGTGCCAGCAGTGAACTTCCGGGACTCTCCTACGAGCAGTACTTC	-	many	TRBV6-1	TRBJ2-7
CAGSQASGRTNEQFF	TGTGCCGGCAGCCAAGCTAGCGGGAGAACCAATGAGCAGTTCTTC	TRBD2	-	TRBV4-2	TRBJ2-1
CASRGGQTNSPLHF	TGCGCCAGCAGGGGCGGACAGACTAATTCACCCCTCCACTTT	-	-	TRBV5-1	TRBJ1-6
CASSRTIGTGGTTQYF	TGTGCCAGCAGCAGAACCATCGGGACAGGGGGCACAACCCAGTACTTC	TRBD1	-	TRBV12-3/TRBV12-4	TRBJ2-5
CAWSPNGAGEYNEQFF	TGTGCCTGGAGTCCCAACGGAGCGGGAGAGTACAATGAGCAGTTCTTC	TRBD2	many	TRBV30	TRBJ2-1
CASSQGGWRGTVTDTQYF	TGTGCCAGCAGCCAAGGAGGATGGCGAGGGACCGTCACAGATACGCAGTATTTT	-	many	TRBV3-1	TRBJ2-3
CASSIGFYEQYF	TGTGCCAGCAGTATTGGATTCTACGAGCAGTACTTC	-	many	TRBV28	TRBJ2-7
CSARGWGLAGGDTQYF	TGCAGTGCTAGAGGTTGGGGACTAGCGGGAGGTGATACGCAGTATTTT	TRBD2	-	TRBV20-1	TRBJ2-3
CASSFAGQGRNTEAFF	TGTGCCAGCAGTTTCGCGGGACAGGGACGGAACACTGAAGCTTTCTTT	TRBD1	many	TRBV28	TRBJ1-1
CASSQVDREVEPQHF	TGTGCCAGCAGCCAGGTTGACAGGGAAGTAGAGCCCCAGCATTTT	TRBD1	-	TRBV4-2	TRBJ1-5
CASSVGFGFSYEQYF	TGTGCCAGCAGCGTAGGATTTGGTTTCTCCTACGAGCAGTACTTC	-	few	TRBV9	TRBJ2-7
CASGGGMSTDTQYF	TGTGCCAGCGGCGGCGGCATGAGCACAGATACGCAGTATTTT	-	-	TRBV9	TRBJ2-3
CAWKAVLAGETYEQYF	TGTGCCTGGAAGGCCGTACTAGCGGGAGAAACCTACGAGCAGTACTTC	TRBD2	-	TRBV30	TRBJ2-7
CASSLTGLEGANVLTF	TGCGCCAGCAGCTTGACCGGCCTTGAGGGGGCCAACGTCCTGACTTTC	-	few	TRBV5-1	TRBJ2-6
CASSPTTSGSEQYF	TGTGCCAGCAGCCCGACTACTAGCGGGAGCGAGCAGTACTTC	TRBD2	-	TRBV11-2	TRBJ2-7